This TCR beta chain was captured by sequencing in a study of blood T cell repertoires in COVID-19. Study-level information: Collection of acute and convalescent COVID-19 samples took place in the United States, Italy and Spain. T cells, B-cell-depleted T cells, or PBMCs supplied cDNA or gDNA.

This CDR3 comprises 14 residues. In germline, CDR1 is KGHSH, CDR2 LQKENI. The ends were cut back, 3 bases at V and 3 bases at J, with 9 bases in the middle. Original data processing: Amplified reference gene primers provided the basis for estimating nucleated cell counts. Here immunoSEQ multiplex PCR was the method, and the copy in TCRdb shows in-frame clones only, minus some. V and J calls and clone size are given by that table; D and trimming were obtained from the DNA. The data hold hundreds of thousands of clones, with approximately 83% observed a single time. This chain uses TRBV18 with TRBJ1-5; D gene uncertain. The sequenced material came from peripheral blood. This TCR was recovered from a human donor in a cohort sampled during active COVID-19. This chain's CDR3 is CASSPSVTNQPQHF. The CDR3 nucleotides are TGTGCCAGCTCACCGTCGGTTACCAATCAGCCCCAGCATTTT.